This T cell receptor beta chain was sequenced during a study of CD8 T cells in Susac syndrome. V dropped 1 base and J dropped 2 bases, with 12 bases sitting between them. The CDR3 is 16 amino acids. Looked up from germline, CDR1 is LNHNV and CDR2 is YYDKDF (reference sequence). The patients who served as multiple sclerosis controls were treatment-naive and had stable or active relapsing-remitting disease that fulfilled the revised McDonald criteria. The RNA input was about 0.5 to 1 ug, and it was reverse transcribed with random hexamers. Multiplex immunoSEQ PCR targeted 54 Vbeta and 13 Jbeta TCR beta segments. TCRdb reanalysed the immunoSEQ multiplex PCR reads using MiXCR and keeps one entry per CDR3 protein. Among about 290,000 distinct CDR3 sequences listed, about 89% were seen once.

This chain uses TRBV15 with TRBJ1-5; the D gene is possibly TRBD1 (5 bases). The receptor comes from a human donor with multiple sclerosis. Specimen: CD8+ T cells from PBMCs. Here the CDR3 DNA reads TGTGCCACCAGCAGAGCAAAGACAGCGGGCAATCAGCCCCAGCATTTT. It encodes CATSRAKTAGNQPQHF.